These 9 T cell receptor beta chains were sequenced from one sample in a study of blood T cell repertoires in COVID-19. Some clones are missing from TCRdb's copy, which holds only in-frame ones; the method was immunoSEQ multiplex PCR. The sample carries over 200,000 clones, around 82% recorded once. Source material: peripheral blood. These receptor sequences come from a man aged 80 or over with acute or convalescent COVID-19.

The V call is TRBV11-1, the J call TRBJ2-5; TRBD2 matches 9 bases. Trimming at V came to 1 base and at J to 2 bases, leaving 5 bases not matched to a gene. CDR1 SGHAT and CDR2 FQDESV come from the germline V gene (reference sequence). CDR3 length: 16 amino acids. Here the CDR3 DNA reads TGTGCCAGCAGCTTAGTTGCGGGGGGGTATCAAGAGACCCAGTACTTC. This codes for CASSLVAGGYQETQYF.

The V call is TRBV2, the J call TRBJ2-4; TRBD2 aligns across 7 bases. Per germline, CDR1 SNHLY and CDR2 FYNNEI. The trim removed 7 bases at V and 3 bases at J, leaving 9 bases unmatched. The CDR3 extends over 15 amino acids. The CDR3: CASNGGRGVKNIQYF. The CDR3 DNA reads as TGTGCCAGCAACGGAGGGAGGGGTGTCAAAAACATTCAGTACTTC.

V gene TRBV4-1 combines with J gene TRBJ2-1; 7 positions match TRBD1. The trim removed 4 bases at V and 6 bases at J, leaving 12 bases unmatched. CDR1 and CDR2 (germline): MGHRA, YSYEKL. The CDR3 has 16 residues. The CDR3 here is CASSRQGEKVGNEQFF. The CDR3, as DNA: TGCGCCAGCAGCCGGCAGGGGGAAAAAGTAGGCAATGAGCAGTTCTTC.

As regards this clone: This same CDR3 is encoded by further DNA sequences in the sample. The chain recombines TRBV12-3 or TRBV12-4 with TRBJ2-7; TRBD1 aligns across 7 bases. The CDR3 runs 12 residues. J gave up 4 bases and V 3 bases, and 0 bases lay outside the gene matches. The CDR3 region is CASSLTGYEQYF. The DNA of the CDR3 is TGTGCCAGCAGTTTGACAGGGTACGAGCAGTACTTC.

This chain uses TRBV7-9 with TRBJ2-7; 14 nucleotides agree with TRBD2. CDR1 SEHNR and CDR2 FQNEAQ come from the germline V gene (reference sequence). Trimming cost V 4 bases and J 1 base; bases outside gene matches: 9. CDR3 length: 18 residues. CDR3 nucleotide sequence: TGTGCCAGCAGCTCCCGACTAGCGGGAGGGCCCATATCCTACGAGCAGTACTTC. It is translated as CASSSRLAGGPISYEQYF.

J is TRBJ2-7 and V is TRBV9; TRBD2 aligns across 10 bases. The V gene's germline CDR1 is SGDLS and CDR2 YYNGEE. Trimming removed 3 bases from V and 2 bases from J; junction bases left unmatched: 2. The CDR3 is 14 amino acids. In DNA, the CDR3 is TGTGCCAGCAGCGAGAGCGGGAGGGCCTACGAGCAGTACTTC. Its translation is CASSESGRAYEQYF.

V and J are TRBV7-2 and TRBJ1-2, with 12 bases that match TRBD1. Germline loops: CDR1 SGHTA, CDR2 FQGNSA. This CDR3 has 13 residues. J gave up 8 bases and V 5 bases, and 3 bases lay outside the gene matches. DNA for the CDR3: TGTGCCAGCAGCCTGGGGACAGGGGGCGGCTACACCTTC. This translates into CASSLGTGGGYTF.

The chain links TRBV28 to TRBJ2-3; no clear D. CDR1 and CDR2 from the germline V gene are MDHEN and SYDVKM. The CDR3 runs to 15 residues. V was clipped by 6 bases and J by 2 bases, with 15 bases between them. The CDR3 spells CASRPQVTDTDTQYF. DNA of the CDR3: TGTGCCAGCAGGCCGCAGGTGACCGACACAGATACGCAGTATTTT.

The CDR3 DNA is TGTGCCAGCAGCACCCGACAGACTCTGAACACTGAAGCTTTCTTT. The encoded protein is CASSTRQTLNTEAFF. The chain couples TRBV5-6 to TRBJ1-1; the D gene is possibly TRBD1 (5 bases). V lost 4 bases and J 0 bases, leaving 13 bases between the germline ends. Germline V CDR1 and CDR2: SGHDT, YYEEEE. The CDR3 spans 15 residues.